A selection of T cell receptor beta chains follows, all from one sample in a study of cytomegalovirus exposure and HLA in healthy donors. Produced via immunoSEQ multiplex PCR; TCRdb's table is partial and in-frame only. The data hold some 150,000 clones, with about 80% observed a single time. The sequenced sample consisted of PBMCs. The receptors stem from a woman between 45 and 65 years old in good health and CMV-seropositive. CDR3s include the opening cysteine and the closing phenylalanine or tryptophan. The D gene is left open where the match is weak. Part of the rows lack a size; the others show once, few, many or a class for expanded clones.

V,size,D,J,CDR3,DNA
TRBV29-1,-,-,TRBJ2-3,CSVEAPSGHTQYF,TGCAGCGTTGAAGCCCCTTCCGGTCATACGCAGTATTTT
TRBV7-6,-,-,TRBJ2-5,CASSLVGGQETQYF,TGTGCCAGCAGCTTAGTGGGGGGTCAAGAGACCCAGTACTTC
TRBV10-3,-,TRBD1,TRBJ2-3,CAIRGGSTDTQYF,TGTGCCATACGAGGGGGCAGCACAGATACGCAGTATTTT
TRBV7-9,-,-,TRBJ2-1,CASSSASNEQFF,TGTGCCAGCAGTTCAGCGTCCAATGAGCAGTTCTTC
TRBV6-1,-,-,TRBJ2-1,CASSWGQGSPNQQFF,TGTGCCAGCAGCTGGGGACAAGGAAGCCCTAATCAGCAGTTCTTC
TRBV15,-,-,TRBJ2-7,CATGALYEQYF,TGTGCCACCGGGGCCTTATACGAGCAGTACTTC
TRBV13,-,TRBD2,TRBJ2-7,CASSSVSSGGDPQYF,TGTGCCAGCAGCTCGGTGTCTAGCGGGGGGGATCCGCAGTACTTC
TRBV28,-,-,TRBJ2-3,CASSLAGKGTSDTQYF,TGTGCCAGCAGTTTGGCGGGAAAAGGGACCTCAGATACGCAGTATTTT
TRBV6-1,few,-,TRBJ2-3,CASRGGTDTQYF,TGTGCCAGCAGGGGGGGAACAGATACGCAGTATTTT
TRBV27,-,TRBD1,TRBJ2-2,CATRSGQANTGELFF,TGTGCCACCCGATCGGGACAGGCGAACACCGGGGAGCTGTTTTTT
TRBV10-3,once,-,TRBJ2-2,CAISDTANTGELFF,TGTGCCATCAGTGATACAGCGAACACCGGGGAGCTGTTTTTT
TRBV7-9,-,TRBD1,TRBJ1-3,CASSTHALQGRSGNTIYF,TGTGCCAGCAGCACCCATGCCCTACAGGGGCGTTCCGGGAACACCATATATTTT
TRBV2,-,-,TRBJ2-1,CASRGAIQQFF,TGTGCCAGCAGGGGGGCGATCCAGCAGTTCTTC
TRBV30,-,-,TRBJ2-7,CAWSDTGTPYEQYF,TGTGCCTGGAGTGACACAGGTACCCCCTACGAGCAGTACTTC
TRBV5-1,once,-,TRBJ1-2,CASSLEQARYGYTF,TGCGCCAGCAGCTTGGAACAGGCCAGGTATGGCTACACCTTC
TRBV4-1,-,TRBD1,TRBJ1-5,CASSESGQGDQPQHF,TGCGCCAGCAGCGAAAGCGGACAGGGAGACCAGCCCCAGCATTTT
TRBV29-1,-,-,TRBJ1-2,CSVEVDTSLIYGYTF,TGCAGCGTTGAGGTTGACACCTCCCTCATCTATGGCTACACCTTC
TRBV19,-,TRBD1,TRBJ1-4,CASSRTGTATNEKLFF,TGTGCCAGTAGTAGGACCGGGACAGCAACTAATGAAAAACTGTTTTTT
TRBV9,once,-,TRBJ2-3,CASNSVGTDTQYF,TGTGCCAGCAATAGCGTGGGCACAGATACGCAGTATTTT
TRBV5-1,-,-,TRBJ2-1,CASSVTTSSYNEQFF,TGCGCCAGCAGCGTGACAACTTCCTCCTACAATGAGCAGTTCTTC
TRBV19,-,-,TRBJ1-1,CASRGTGRRGSTEAFF,TGTGCCAGTAGAGGGACGGGCCGGCGGGGTAGCACTGAAGCTTTCTTT
TRBV5-1,once,TRBD1,TRBJ2-2,CASSLAGGEAGELFF,TGCGCCAGCAGCTTGGCAGGGGGCGAGGCCGGGGAGCTGTTTTTT
TRBV4-3,-,-,TRBJ1-1,CASSQDWGEEAFF,TGCGCCAGCAGCCAAGATTGGGGGGAAGAAGCTTTCTTT
TRBV7-9,once,-,TRBJ1-2,CASSPSSNYGYTF,TGTGCCAGCAGCCCTTCCAGTAACTATGGCTACACCTTC
TRBV30,-,-,TRBJ1-1,CAWSVGSPEAFF,TGTGCCTGGAGTGTAGGGAGCCCTGAAGCTTTCTTT
TRBV5-1,-,TRBD1,TRBJ2-7,CATSRDSNSYEQYF,TGCGCCACCAGCCGGGACAGCAATTCCTACGAGCAGTACTTC
TRBV14,-,TRBD1,TRBJ2-7,CASSSRPGQGNRQYF,TGTGCCAGCAGCTCTCGACCGGGACAGGGGAATAGGCAGTACTTC
TRBV19,once,-,TRBJ1-2,CASSIGQDYGYTF,TGTGCCAGTAGTATCGGACAAGACTATGGCTACACCTTC
TRBV2,-,TRBD1,TRBJ2-3,CASSPGTGTDTQYF,TGTGCCAGCAGTCCCGGGACAGGCACAGATACGCAGTATTTT
TRBV27,once,TRBD1,TRBJ2-2,CASSTTGGTGELFF,TGTGCCAGCAGTACCACAGGGGGTACCGGGGAGCTGTTTTTT
TRBV4-3,-,-,TRBJ1-6,CASSQEEYNSPLHF,TGCGCCAGCAGCCAAGAGGAGTATAATTCACCCCTCCACTTT
TRBV4-3,-,-,TRBJ2-1,CASSRGRNNEQFF,TGCGCCAGCAGCCGGGGCCGAAACAATGAGCAGTTCTTC
TRBV19,few,-,TRBJ2-1,CASSIGETGTPYNEQFF,TGTGCCAGTAGTATAGGGGAAACAGGGACCCCCTACAATGAGCAGTTCTTC
TRBV7-9,-,-,TRBJ1-1,CASSLTANTEAFF,TGTGCCAGCAGCTTGACAGCGAACACTGAAGCTTTCTTT
TRBV18,once,TRBD1,TRBJ2-3,CASSPPGQVRGTQYF,TGTGCCAGCTCACCCCCGGGACAGGTTCGAGGTACGCAGTATTTT
TRBV19,once,-,TRBJ1-6,CASRTVPGNSPLHF,TGTGCCAGCCGGACAGTCCCTGGTAATTCACCCCTCCACTTT
TRBV19,-,-,TRBJ2-2,CASSILGTTGELFF,TGTGCCAGTAGTATCCTCGGTACTACCGGGGAGCTGTTTTTT
TRBV11-2,-,-,TRBJ1-1,CASSSLQGNTEAFF,TGTGCCAGCAGCTCGCTACAGGGGAACACTGAAGCTTTCTTT
TRBV5-1,once,-,TRBJ1-1,CASSRGAVDRGEAFF,TGCGCCAGCAGCCGGGGGGCAGTGGATAGGGGTGAAGCTTTCTTT
TRBV4-3,-,-,TRBJ2-7,CASSQGLLSYEQYF,TGCGCCAGCAGCCAAGGACTTCTCTCCTACGAGCAGTACTTC
TRBV5-6,-,-,TRBJ2-7,CASSVGIAHWEQYF,TGTGCCAGCAGCGTGGGAATCGCACATTGGGAGCAGTACTTC
TRBV2,once,-,TRBJ2-1,CASNPKAGRNEQFF,TGTGCCAGCAACCCAAAAGCGGGCCGCAATGAGCAGTTCTTC
TRBV7-9,-,TRBD1,TRBJ2-3,CASSFGQGDTDTQYF,TGTGCCAGCAGCTTCGGTCAGGGGGACACAGATACGCAGTATTTT
TRBV19,-,-,TRBJ2-2,CASSRQNTGELFF,TGTGCCAGTAGTAGACAAAACACCGGGGAGCTGTTTTTT
TRBV29-1,-,TRBD1,TRBJ2-2,CSGTGATNTGELFF,TGCAGCGGGACAGGGGCCACGAACACCGGGGAGCTGTTTTTT
TRBV6-6,once,-,TRBJ1-2,CASSLGSGGVVYGYTF,TGTGCCAGCAGTTTAGGATCCGGGGGGGTTGTCTATGGCTACACCTTC
TRBV7-2,-,-,TRBJ2-4,CASSSLHVQGPAKNIQYF,TGTGCCAGCAGCTCCCTTCACGTACAGGGCCCCGCCAAAAACATTCAGTACTTC
TRBV7-9,-,-,TRBJ1-2,CASSLDRANYGYTF,TGTGCCAGCAGCTTAGACCGCGCTAACTATGGCTACACCTTC
TRBV7-9,-,TRBD1,TRBJ1-6,CASKEGQATVNSPLHF,TGTGCCAGCAAAGAGGGACAGGCGACCGTAAATTCACCCCTCCACTTT
TRBV7-3,-,TRBD2,TRBJ2-3,CASSITSGGATDTQYF,TGTGCCAGCAGCATAACTAGCGGGGGGGCCACAGATACGCAGTATTTT
TRBV5-1,-,TRBD1,TRBJ1-2,CASSQETGTGYTF,TGCGCCAGCAGCCAAGAGACAGGGACCGGCTACACCTTC
TRBV7-6,-,-,TRBJ2-7,CASSPSDFTMTYEQYF,TGTGCCAGCAGCCCCTCCGACTTTACAATGACCTACGAGCAGTACTTC
TRBV7-9,few,-,TRBJ1-2,CASSPGGDYGYTF,TGTGCCAGCAGCCCGGGGGGCGACTATGGCTACACCTTC
TRBV29-1,-,-,TRBJ2-1,CSVEPGPNEQFF,TGCAGCGTTGAGCCGGGTCCCAATGAGCAGTTCTTC
TRBV4-3,-,TRBD1,TRBJ1-2,CASSQERGGAYGYTF,TGCGCCAGCAGCCAAGAAAGAGGGGGCGCTTATGGCTACACCTTC
TRBV7-2,-,TRBD2,TRBJ2-1,CASSLGLAGGPGRKNEQFF,TGTGCCAGCAGCCTCGGACTAGCGGGGGGGCCCGGGCGTAAGAATGAGCAGTTCTTC
TRBV19,-,-,TRBJ1-4,CASRGQGHRSEKLFF,TGTGCCAGTAGGGGGCAAGGACACCGGAGTGAAAAACTGTTTTTT
TRBV6-5,-,TRBD1,TRBJ2-7,CASRGTGGAEQYF,TGTGCCAGCAGAGGGACAGGGGGCGCCGAGCAGTACTTC
TRBV7-8,few,TRBD2,TRBJ2-7,CASSLEIMTSGGSSSYEQYF,TGTGCCAGCAGCTTAGAGATCATGACTAGCGGGGGGAGCAGCTCCTACGAGCAGTACTTC
TRBV6-5,-,TRBD1,TRBJ1-2,CASRERQGSYGYTF,TGTGCCAGCAGAGAAAGACAGGGGAGCTATGGCTACACCTTC